The clone carrying this TCR beta chain was found once. The antigen is undetermined. These data belong to a study of shared clonotypes between healthy human individuals. TCRdb keeps only in-frame clones here, not all; method: immunoSEQ multiplex PCR. The sample carries about 690,000 clones, about 90% recorded once. Trimming stripped 4 bases from V and 2 bases from J, with 17 bases between. CDR3 length: 16 residues. Looked up from germline, CDR1 is SGHRS and CDR2 is YFSETQ. Study-level points and caveats: The four-donor shared clonotypes exceeded non-shared clonotypes in generation probability, with non-shared ones scoring lower.

Sequencing was performed on memory CD8+ T cells from PBMCs. Subset indicated: CD45RO+ cells pooled with CCR7-negative TemRA cells. The receptor comes from a man younger than 30 in good health. Some clones in this sample may be carry-over from other donors' samples. The chain combines TRBV5-1 with TRBJ2-3; D unclear. The CDR3 sequence is CASSNIGGDVTDTQYF. CDR3 coding DNA: TGCGCCAGCAGCAACATCGGTGGAGACGTCACAGATACGCAGTATTTT.